This T cell receptor (beta chain) was identified in a study of cytomegalovirus exposure and HLA in healthy donors. The PCR made use of 60 Vbeta and 13 Jbeta primers. Data came from immunoSEQ multiplex PCR; TCRdb stores just in-frame clones and leaves some out. This sample has just over 60,000 clones, with more than 70% found just once. The clonotype was recovered from a man aged 18-30 years in good health and CMV-seronegative. Sequences were obtained from PBMCs.

This CDR3 reads CASSTTAHSGTEAFF. CDR3 sequence (DNA): TGCGCCAGCAGCACCACGGCACATTCAGGCACTGAAGCTTTCTTT. V gene TRBV5-1 combines with J gene TRBJ1-1; D ambiguous. The length of the CDR3 is 15 residues. CDR1 and CDR2 from the germline V gene are SGHRS and YFSETQ. Trimming cost V 4 bases and J 4 bases, with 17 bases left between them.